This entry is about one TCR beta chain. What it binds is not known. Ipilimumab CTLA-4 blockade and focal radiation were given to patients with chemo-refractory metastatic non-small-cell lung cancer. This specimen comes from a study of radiotherapy plus CTLA-4 blockade in lung cancer. Losses at the gene ends were 5 bases for V and 6 bases for J; bases not matched to a gene: 12. This CDR3 has 15 residues. CDR1 and CDR2 (germline): SEHNR, FQNEAQ (reference sequence). Libraries were prepared by immunoSEQ multiplex PCR; TCRdb keeps only in-frame clonotypes and omits some of them. Among tens of thousands of clones listed, roughly 60% were seen once. General observations from the study: Radiotherapy plus ipilimumab was followed by expansion in blood of tumor-derived TCR clones.

Sequencing was performed on peripheral blood, taken from a patient treated with radiotherapy plus ipilimumab. This clonotype originated in a human donor with non-small cell lung cancer who had a partial response to radiotherapy plus ipilimumab. This chain joins TRBV7-9 and TRBJ1-1, with 7 nucleotides matching TRBD1. CDR3 coding DNA: TGTGCCAGCAGCCACAACAGGGGCGGGAATTCTGAAGCTTTCTTT. As protein: CASSHNRGGNSEAFF.